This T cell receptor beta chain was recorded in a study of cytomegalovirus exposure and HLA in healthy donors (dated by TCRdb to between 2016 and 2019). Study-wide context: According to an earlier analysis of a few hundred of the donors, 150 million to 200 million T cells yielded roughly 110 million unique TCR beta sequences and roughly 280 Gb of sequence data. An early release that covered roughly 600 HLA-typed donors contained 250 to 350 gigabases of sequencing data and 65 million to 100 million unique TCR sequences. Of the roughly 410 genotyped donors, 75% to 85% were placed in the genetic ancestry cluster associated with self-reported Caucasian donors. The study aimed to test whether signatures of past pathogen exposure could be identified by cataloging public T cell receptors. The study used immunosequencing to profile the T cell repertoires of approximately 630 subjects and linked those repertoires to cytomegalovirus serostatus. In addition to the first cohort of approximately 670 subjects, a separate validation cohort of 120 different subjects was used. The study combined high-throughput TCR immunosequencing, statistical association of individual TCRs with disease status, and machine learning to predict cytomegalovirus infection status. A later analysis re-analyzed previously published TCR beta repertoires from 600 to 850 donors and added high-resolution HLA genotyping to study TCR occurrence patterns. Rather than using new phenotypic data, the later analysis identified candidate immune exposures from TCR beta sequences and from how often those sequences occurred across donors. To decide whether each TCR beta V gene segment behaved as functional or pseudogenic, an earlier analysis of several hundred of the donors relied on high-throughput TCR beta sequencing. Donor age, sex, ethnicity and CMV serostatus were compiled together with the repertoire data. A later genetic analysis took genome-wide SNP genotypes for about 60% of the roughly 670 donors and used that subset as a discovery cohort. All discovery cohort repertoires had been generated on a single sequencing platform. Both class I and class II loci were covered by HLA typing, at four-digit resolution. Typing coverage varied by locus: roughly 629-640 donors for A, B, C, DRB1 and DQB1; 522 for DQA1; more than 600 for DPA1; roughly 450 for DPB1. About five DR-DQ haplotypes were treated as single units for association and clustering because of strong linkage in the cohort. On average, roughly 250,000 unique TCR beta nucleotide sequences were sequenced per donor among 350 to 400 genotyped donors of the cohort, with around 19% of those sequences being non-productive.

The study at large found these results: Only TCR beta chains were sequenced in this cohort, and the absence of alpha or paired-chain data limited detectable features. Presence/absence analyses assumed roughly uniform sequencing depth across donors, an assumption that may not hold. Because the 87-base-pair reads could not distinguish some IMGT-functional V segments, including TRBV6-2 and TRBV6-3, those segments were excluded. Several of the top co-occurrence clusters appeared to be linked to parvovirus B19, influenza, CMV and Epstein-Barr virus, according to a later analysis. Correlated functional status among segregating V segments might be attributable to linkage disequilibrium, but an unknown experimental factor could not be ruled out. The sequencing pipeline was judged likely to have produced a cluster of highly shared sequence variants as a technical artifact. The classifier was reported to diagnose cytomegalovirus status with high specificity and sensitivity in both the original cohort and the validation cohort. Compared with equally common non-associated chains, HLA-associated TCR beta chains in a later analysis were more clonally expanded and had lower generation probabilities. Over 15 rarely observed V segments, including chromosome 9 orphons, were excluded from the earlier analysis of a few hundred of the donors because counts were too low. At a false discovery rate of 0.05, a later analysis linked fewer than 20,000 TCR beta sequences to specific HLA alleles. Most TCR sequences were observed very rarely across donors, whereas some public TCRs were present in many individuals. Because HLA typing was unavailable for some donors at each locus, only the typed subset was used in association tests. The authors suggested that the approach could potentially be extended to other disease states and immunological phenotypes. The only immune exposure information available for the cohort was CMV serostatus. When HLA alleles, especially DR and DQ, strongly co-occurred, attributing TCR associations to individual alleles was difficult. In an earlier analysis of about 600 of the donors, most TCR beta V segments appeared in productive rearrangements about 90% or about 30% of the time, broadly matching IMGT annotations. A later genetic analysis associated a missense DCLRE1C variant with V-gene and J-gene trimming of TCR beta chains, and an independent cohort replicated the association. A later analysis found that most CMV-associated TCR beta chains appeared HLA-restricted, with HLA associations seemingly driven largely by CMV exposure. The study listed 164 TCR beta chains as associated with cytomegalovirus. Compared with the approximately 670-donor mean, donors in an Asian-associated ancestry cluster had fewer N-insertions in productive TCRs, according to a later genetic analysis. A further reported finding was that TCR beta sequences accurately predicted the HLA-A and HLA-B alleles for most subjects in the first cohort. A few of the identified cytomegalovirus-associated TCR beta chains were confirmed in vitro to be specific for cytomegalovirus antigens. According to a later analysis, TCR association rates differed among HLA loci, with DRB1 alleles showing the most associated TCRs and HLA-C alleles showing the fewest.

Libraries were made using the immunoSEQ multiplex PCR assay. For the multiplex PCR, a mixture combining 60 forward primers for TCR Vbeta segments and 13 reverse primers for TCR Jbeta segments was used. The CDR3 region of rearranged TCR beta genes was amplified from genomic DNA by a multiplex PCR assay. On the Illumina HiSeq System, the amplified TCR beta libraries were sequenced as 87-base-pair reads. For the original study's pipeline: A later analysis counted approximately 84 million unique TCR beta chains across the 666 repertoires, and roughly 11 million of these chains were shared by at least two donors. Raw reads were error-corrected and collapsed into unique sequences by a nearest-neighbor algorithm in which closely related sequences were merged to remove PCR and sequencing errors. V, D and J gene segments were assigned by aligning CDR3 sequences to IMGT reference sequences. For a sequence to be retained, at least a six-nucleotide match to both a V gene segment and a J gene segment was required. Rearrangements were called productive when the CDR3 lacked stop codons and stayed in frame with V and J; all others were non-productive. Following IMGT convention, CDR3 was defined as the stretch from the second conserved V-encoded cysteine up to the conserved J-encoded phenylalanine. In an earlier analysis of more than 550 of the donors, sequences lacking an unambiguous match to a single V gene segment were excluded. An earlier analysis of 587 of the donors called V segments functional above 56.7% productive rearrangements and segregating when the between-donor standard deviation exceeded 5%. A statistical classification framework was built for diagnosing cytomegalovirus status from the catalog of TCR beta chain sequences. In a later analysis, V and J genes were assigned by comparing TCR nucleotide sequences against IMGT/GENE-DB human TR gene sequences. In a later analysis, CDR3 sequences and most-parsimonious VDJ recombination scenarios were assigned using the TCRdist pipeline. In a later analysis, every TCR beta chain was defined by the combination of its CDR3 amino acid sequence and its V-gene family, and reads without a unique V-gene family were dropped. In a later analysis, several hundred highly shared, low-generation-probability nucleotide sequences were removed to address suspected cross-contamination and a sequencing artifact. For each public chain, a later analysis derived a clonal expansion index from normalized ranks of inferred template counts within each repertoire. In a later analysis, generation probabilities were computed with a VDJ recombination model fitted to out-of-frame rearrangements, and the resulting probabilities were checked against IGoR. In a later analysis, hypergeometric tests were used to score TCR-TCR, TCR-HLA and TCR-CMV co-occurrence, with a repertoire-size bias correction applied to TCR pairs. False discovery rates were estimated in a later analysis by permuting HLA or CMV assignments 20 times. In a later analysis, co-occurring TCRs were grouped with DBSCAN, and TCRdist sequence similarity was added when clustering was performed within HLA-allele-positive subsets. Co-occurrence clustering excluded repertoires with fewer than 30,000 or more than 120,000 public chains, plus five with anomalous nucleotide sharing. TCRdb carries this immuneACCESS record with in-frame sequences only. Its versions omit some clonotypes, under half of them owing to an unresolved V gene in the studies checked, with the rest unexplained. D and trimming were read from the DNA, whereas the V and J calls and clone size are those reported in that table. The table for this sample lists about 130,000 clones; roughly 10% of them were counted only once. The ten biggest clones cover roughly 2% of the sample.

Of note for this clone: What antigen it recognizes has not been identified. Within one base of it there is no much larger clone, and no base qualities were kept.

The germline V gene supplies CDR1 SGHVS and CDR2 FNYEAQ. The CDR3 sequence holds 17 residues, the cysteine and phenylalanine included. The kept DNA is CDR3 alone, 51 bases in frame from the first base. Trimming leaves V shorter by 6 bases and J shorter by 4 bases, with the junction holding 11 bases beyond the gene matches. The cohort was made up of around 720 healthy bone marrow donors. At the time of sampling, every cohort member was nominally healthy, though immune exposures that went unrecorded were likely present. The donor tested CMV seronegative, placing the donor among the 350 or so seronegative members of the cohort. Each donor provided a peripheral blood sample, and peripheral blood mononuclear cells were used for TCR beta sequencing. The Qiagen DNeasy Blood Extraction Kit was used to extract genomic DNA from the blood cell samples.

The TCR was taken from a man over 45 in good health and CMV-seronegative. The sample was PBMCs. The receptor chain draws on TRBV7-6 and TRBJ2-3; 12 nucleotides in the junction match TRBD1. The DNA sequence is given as TGTGCCAGCAGTCTAGGGACAGGGGGCTTTAGGGCAGATACGCAGTATTTT. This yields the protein CASSLGTGGFRADTQYF.